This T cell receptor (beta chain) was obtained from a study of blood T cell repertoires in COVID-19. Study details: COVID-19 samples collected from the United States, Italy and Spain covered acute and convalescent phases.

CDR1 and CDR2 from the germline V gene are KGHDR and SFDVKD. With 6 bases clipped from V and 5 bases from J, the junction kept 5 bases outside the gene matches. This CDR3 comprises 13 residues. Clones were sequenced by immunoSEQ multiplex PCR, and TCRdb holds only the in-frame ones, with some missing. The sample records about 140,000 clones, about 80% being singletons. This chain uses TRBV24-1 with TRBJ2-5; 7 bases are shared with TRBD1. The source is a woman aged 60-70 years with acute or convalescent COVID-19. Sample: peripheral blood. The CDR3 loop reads CATSPTGRETQYF. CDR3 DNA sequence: TGTGCCACCAGTCCGACAGGGCGGGAGACCCAGTACTTC.